The present T cell receptor beta chain was sequenced within a study of CD8 T cell repertoires and HIV-1 epitope variants. Overall study results and limits: About 5 clonotypes recognized Nef KF9, one HW9, none TAALDMSHF.

TCRdb's table, derived via immunoSEQ multiplex PCR, lists solely in-frame clones and lacks some. Here the sample spans 95,000 or so clones, roughly 77% being singletons. Regarding this clone: Its antigen is still unknown.

The CDR3 sequence is 17 residues long. Germline CDR1 is LGHNA and CDR2 is YNFKEQ. V gave up 4 bases and J gave up 4 bases; unmatched junction bases: 14. Sequencing used uncultured baseline CD8+ T cells from peripheral blood mononuclear cells (PBMCs). The clonotype was recovered from a male donor with HIV. V usage is TRBV4-2 and J usage is TRBJ1-2, with 8 bases matching TRBD1. DNA of the CDR3: TGTGCCAGCAGCCCGGACACCCCAGGGGGCGCAGGCTATGGCTACACCTTC. Encoded protein: CASSPDTPGGAGYGYTF.